Listed here are 27 T cell receptor beta chains from one sample, sequenced in a study of blood T cells in healthy people across ages. Sample-barcoded 5' priming and a J-beta primer mix drove a second PCR of roughly 6 to 12 cycles. Using its own MiXCR run on the 5' RACE reads, TCRdb lists one record per CDR3 protein. This sample has 850,000 or so distinct CDR3 sequences, with 29% found just once. The sample was blood. These receptors all stem from an elderly woman in good health.

This clonotype was detected many times. The chain is built from TRBV7-2 and TRBJ2-5, with D perhaps assigned TRBD1 or TRBD2 (5 bases each). Germline V gives CDR1 SGHTA, CDR2 FQGNSA. V was pared by 6 bases and J by 7 bases, with 15 bases between. This CDR3 is built from 13 residues. The CDR3 nucleotides are TGTGCCAGCAGTCAGGGACCATACGGGACCCAGTACTTC. This gives the protein CASSQGPYGTQYF.

As regards this clonotype: An end of the junction does not agree with germline; a read error may underlie this. V is TRBV12-3 or TRBV12-4 and J is TRBJ2-3; no firm D call. The CDR3 extends over 14 amino acids. The CDR3 reads CANSLGLTTDAQYF. The CDR3 DNA is TGTGCCAACAGTTTAGGGCTGACCACAGATGCGCAGTATTTT.

This clonotype was seen at least ten times. The chain links TRBV6-2 or TRBV6-3 to TRBJ2-4; 9 nucleotides align to TRBD2. Germline CDR1 is MNHEY and CDR2 is SVGEGT. The trim removed 2 bases at V and 1 base at J, leaving 6 bases unmatched. CDR3 length equals 17 residues. The CDR3 sequence is CASSYAGGPLAKNIQYF. The CDR3 DNA reads as TGTGCCAGCAGTTACGCGGGGGGGCCTCTTGCCAAAAACATTCAGTACTTC.

V and J are TRBV6-2 or TRBV6-3 and TRBJ2-1; perhaps TRBD1 as D (6 bases). The germline V gene encodes CDR1 MNHEY and CDR2 SVGEGT. The CDR3 runs to 17 residues. The V gene lost 7 bases and the J gene lost 2 bases, with 21 bases spanning the gap. The CDR3 loop is CASNKKNRDTPYNEQFF. CDR3 nucleotide sequence: TGTGCCAGCAACAAGAAGAACCGGGACACTCCCTACAATGAGCAGTTCTTC.

This sequence joins TRBV11-2 and TRBJ2-1, with unresolved D. The CDR3 is 17 residues long. V was pared by 4 bases and J by 0 bases, with 16 bases between. From germline, CDR1 is SGHAT and CDR2 FQNNGV. DNA for the CDR3: TGTGCCAGCAGCTCAAGGACCAGCCGAAGCTCCTACAATGAGCAGTTCTTC. Translation: CASSSRTSRSSYNEQFF.

There are a few counts of this clonotype. This chain joins TRBV6-5 and TRBJ1-1, with TRBD1 matching over 8 bases. The CDR3 contains 15 residues. Germline V gene sequence: CDR1 MNHEY, CDR2 SVGAGI. V lost 8 bases and J lost 0; bases outside the gene matches: 8. In DNA form, the CDR3 reads TGTGCCAGCCGGAGGGGGACAGGACTGAACACTGAAGCTTTCTTT. Protein product: CASRRGTGLNTEAFF.

This chain uses TRBV29-1 with TRBJ2-1, with 9 nucleotides matching TRBD1. Germline V gene data show CDR1 as SQVTM and CDR2 as ANQGSEA. The CDR3 runs 12 residues. The J segment lost 9 bases and the V segment lost 7 bases, leaving 7 bases of the junction unmatched. CDR3 in DNA: TGCAGCGCGGGACAGGGAAAGAGTGAGCAGTTCTTC. Its translation is CSAGQGKSEQFF.

This rearrangement joins TRBV7-9 to TRBJ1-2; the D is unclear. The CDR3 is 14 residues long. Germline CDR1 is SEHNR and CDR2 is FQNEAQ (reference sequence). V dropped 5 bases and J dropped 6 bases, with 16 bases sitting between them. CDR3 residues: CASSVPGLKNGYTF. The CDR3 nucleotides read TGTGCCAGCAGCGTCCCGGGTCTCAAGAATGGCTACACCTTC.

This clonotype was recorded a few times. The chain uses TRBV5-1 and TRBJ1-2, with TRBD1 as a possible D gene (6 bases). The V and J ends lost 3 bases and 4 bases respectively, with 13 bases between them. The germline CDR1 and CDR2 sequences are SGHRS and YFSETQ. The CDR3 consists of 14 residues. CDR3 residues: CASSWDTTTYGYTF. In DNA, the CDR3 is TGCGCCAGCAGCTGGGACACTACAACCTATGGCTACACCTTC. Together with reference TRBV5-1 and TRBJ1-2, the CDR3 gives the full variable domain: KAGVTQTPRYLIKTRGQQVTLSCSPISGHRSVSWYQQTPGQGLQFLFEYFSETQRNKGNFPGRFSGRQFSNSRSEMNVSTLELGDSALYLCASSWDTTTYGYTFGSGTRLTVV.

In this sample, this clonotype turned up many times. The chain joins TRBV6-2 or TRBV6-3 to TRBJ2-7; 11 bases are shared with TRBD2. V gave up 6 bases and J gave up 2 bases; unmatched junction bases: 3. This CDR3 is 14 amino acids long. From germline, CDR1 is MNHEY and CDR2 SVGEGT. The CDR3 loop reads CASRRLAGPYEQYF. The DNA of the CDR3 is TGTGCCAGCAGAAGACTAGCGGGGCCCTACGAGCAGTACTTC.

Regarding this clonotype: One end of the junction is discordant with germline, which a read error may explain. The chain couples TRBV7-9 to TRBJ2-7; D is unresolved. Looked up from germline, CDR1 is SEHNR and CDR2 is FQNEAQ (reference sequence). The CDR3 length is 12 residues. Written as DNA, the CDR3 is TGTGCCGGCAGCTTACAGCAGTACGAGCAGTACTTC. This gives the protein CAGSLQQYEQYF. Full variable domain (rest looked up from reference TRBV7-9 and TRBJ2-7): DTGVSQNPRHKITKRGQNVTFRCDPISEHNRLYWYRQTLGQGPEFLTYFQNEAQLEKSRLLSDRFSAERPKGSFSTLEIQRTEQGDSAMYLCAGSLQQYEQYFGPGTRLTVT.

This clonotype has only a few counts. A much larger clone lies one base from this, so it may be a read error. The rearrangement joins TRBV20-1 to TRBJ2-3, with D possibly TRBD2 on 6 matching bases. The CDR3 is 16 amino acids. Trimming removed 0 bases from V and 1 base from J, with 14 bases in between. Germline lookup yields CDR1 DFQATT and CDR2 SNEGSKA (reference sequence). The CDR3 sequence: CSARDERRGGTDTQYF. Here the CDR3 DNA reads TGCAGTGCTAGAGATGAACGGAGGGGAGGCACAGATACGCAGTATTTT.

This clonotype was counted a few times. The CDR3: CASSKSPRTGGFF. The CDR3 DNA follows: TGTGCCAGCAGTAAATCACCCCGGACAGGTGGTTTCTTT. The chain joins TRBV12-3 or TRBV12-4 to TRBJ1-1; the match to TRBD1 covers 7 bases. The CDR3 is 13 residues long. J lost 13 bases, V lost 5 bases, and 13 bases had no gene match.

There are a few counts of this clonotype. The J gene is TRBJ1-2, the V gene TRBV20-1; TRBD1 agrees at 8 bases. This CDR3 comprises 15 residues. CDR1 is DFQATT and CDR2 is SNEGSKA in the germline V gene (reference sequence). The V and J ends lost 0 bases and 7 bases, in that order; junction bases with no gene match: 10. The CDR3 is CSAREQDRVSGGYTF. The CDR3 DNA is TGCAGTGCTAGAGAACAGGACAGGGTTTCGGGTGGCTACACCTTC.

The rearrangement joins TRBV28 to TRBJ2-5; the match to TRBD2 covers 9 bases. The CDR3 totals 15 residues. V lost 1 base and J lost 7; bases outside the gene matches: 7. Germline CDR1 reads MDHEN; CDR2 reads SYDVKM. CDR3 protein: CASSLLAGGLGTQYF. CDR3 DNA sequence: TGTGCCAGCAGTTTATTGGCGGGGGGGCTGGGGACCCAGTACTTC. Combining the CDR3 with reference TRBV28 and TRBJ2-5 gives the whole variable domain DVKVTQSSRYLVKRTGEKVFLECVQDMDHENMFWYRQDPGLGLRLIYFSYDVKMKEKGDIPEGYSVSREKKERFSLILESASTNQTSMYLCASSLLAGGLGTQYFGPGTRLLVL.

Details on this clonotype: The junction differs from germline at one of its ends, possibly a read error. V gene TRBV4-3 combines with J gene TRBJ2-5; the D is unclear. With the DNA end fitting TRBJ2-7 better, the J assignment may be wrong. Germline V gene lookup returns CDR1 LGHNA and CDR2 YSLEER. The CDR3 has 16 amino acids. The CDR3 nucleotides are TGCGTCAGCAGCCAAGATCACACCGTTGGCACCTACGAGCAGTACTTC. This translates into CVSSQDHTVGTYEQYF.

This chain links TRBV6-2 or TRBV6-3 with TRBJ1-1, with D hard to call. V lost 5 bases to trimming and J lost 1 base, with 11 bases between them. The germline V gene has CDR1 MNHEY and CDR2 SVGEGT. The CDR3 consists of 14 residues. The CDR3 DNA reads TGTGCCAGCAGTGCTACGACACCGAACACTGAAGCTTTCTTT. Translating gives CASSATTPNTEAFF.

The table lists this clonotype with many counts. The chain recombines TRBV25-1 with TRBJ1-6; TRBD1 is a possible D gene (6 bases). The V end was cut by 4 bases, the J end by 7 bases, with 11 bases between. The CDR3 covers 14 residues. Germline CDR1 MGHDK, CDR2 SYGVNS. Written as DNA, the CDR3 is TGTGCCAGCAGTGCGCAGGGGTGGAATTCACCCCTCCACTTT. Encoded protein: CASSAQGWNSPLHF.

With respect to this clonotype: One end of the junction fails to match germline, which may point to a read error. The chain links TRBV7-8 to TRBJ1-1; unclear D gene. The CDR3 runs to 14 residues. CDR1 and CDR2 (germline): SGHVS, FQNEAQ. Here the CDR3 reads CASSLALGSTDAFF. The CDR3 nucleotides read TGTGCCAGCAGCTTAGCGCTAGGAAGCACTGACGCTTTCTTT.

This clonotype was observed at least ten times. The genes are TRBV28 and TRBJ2-7; TRBD2 aligns across 8 bases. Germline loops: CDR1 MDHEN, CDR2 SYDVKM. The CDR3 runs to 13 residues. V was pared by 4 bases and J by 3 bases, with 2 bases of the junction left unmatched. CDR3 sequence (DNA): TGTGCCAGCAGTTGGACTAGCATCTACGAGCAGTACTTC. The encoded protein is CASSWTSIYEQYF.

This clonotype was seen at least ten times. V usage is TRBV7-2 and J usage is TRBJ2-1; 8 positions match TRBD1. Germline V CDR1 and CDR2: SGHTA, FQGNSA. The CDR3 runs 14 residues. J gave up 2 bases and V 6 bases, and 3 bases lay outside the gene matches. In nucleotides, the CDR3 is TGTGCCAGCAGTGGGACAGGAGCCTACAATGAGCAGTTCTTC. It translates to CASSGTGAYNEQFF.

With respect to this clonotype: A much larger clone differs by one base, so this may be a read error. The chain combines TRBV9 with TRBJ2-7; 8 nucleotides line up with TRBD1. Germline CDR1 SGDLS, CDR2 YYNGEE. The J segment lost 6 bases and the V segment lost 3 bases, leaving 8 bases of the junction unmatched. The CDR3 has 14 amino acids. The CDR3 DNA sequence: TGTGCCAGCAGCGGACGACAGGGGTTGGGCGAGCAGTACTTC. Protein sequence: CASSGRQGLGEQYF.

This clonotype was counted at least ten times. The chain carries TRBV9 and TRBJ2-1; 11 bases line up with TRBD2. The CDR3 sequence is 15 residues long. After removal of 1 base from V and 7 bases from J, the junction contained 4 bases not matched to a gene. Germline V gives CDR1 SGDLS, CDR2 YYNGEE. The chain's CDR3 is CASSVFSGGENEQFF. As DNA, the CDR3 is TGTGCCAGCAGCGTATTTAGCGGGGGGGAGAATGAGCAGTTCTTC.

On this clonotype itself: A read error may be the cause here, since a much bigger clone is one base away. In DNA, the CDR3 is TGCGCCAGCAGCTTGGAGACAGTCTCCTGCAATGAGCAGTTCTTC. It yields the protein CASSLETVSCNEQFF. The V and J genes are TRBV5-1 and TRBJ2-1; perhaps TRBD1 as D (5 bases). Germline V gives CDR1 SGHRS, CDR2 YFSETQ. CDR3 size: 15 residues.

The chain links TRBV12-3 or TRBV12-4 to TRBJ2-2, with D maybe TRBD1 (6 bases). The CDR3 has 14 residues. V shed 6 bases and J shed 3 bases, with 11 bases lying between them. The CDR3 DNA reads as TGTGCCAGCAGCAGGGGACCTTACACCGGGGAGCTGTTTTTT. This encodes CASSRGPYTGELFF.

This clonotype has more than one count but fewer than ten. This chain connects TRBV3-1 to TRBJ1-4; 8 bases align to TRBD1. Trimming at V came to 4 bases and at J to 6 bases, leaving 7 bases not matched to a gene. This CDR3 has 15 residues. Germline V gene lookup returns CDR1 LGHDT and CDR2 YNNKEL (reference sequence). CDR3 in DNA: TGTGCCAGCAGCCCGACAGGGGCGAGTTATGAAAAACTGTTTTTT. Translated: CASSPTGASYEKLFF. The whole variable domain, remainder taken from reference TRBV3-1 and TRBJ1-4, is DTAVSQTPKYLVTQMGNDKSIKCEQNLGHDTMYWYKQDSKKFLKIMFSYNNKELIINETVPNRFSPKSPDKAHLNLHINSLELGDSAVYFCASSPTGASYEKLFFGSGTQLSVL.

Worth noting for this clonotype: This may arise from a read error, as a much more abundant clone is one base away. J is TRBJ1-4 and V is TRBV6-5, with a tentative D call TRBD1 (6 bases). CDR1 is MNHEY and CDR2 is SVGAGI in the germline V gene. This CDR3 has 15 residues. DNA for the CDR3: TGTGCCAGCAGACAACAGGGTCTGAAGAATGAAAAACGGTTTTTT. Encoded protein: CASRQQGLKNEKRFF.